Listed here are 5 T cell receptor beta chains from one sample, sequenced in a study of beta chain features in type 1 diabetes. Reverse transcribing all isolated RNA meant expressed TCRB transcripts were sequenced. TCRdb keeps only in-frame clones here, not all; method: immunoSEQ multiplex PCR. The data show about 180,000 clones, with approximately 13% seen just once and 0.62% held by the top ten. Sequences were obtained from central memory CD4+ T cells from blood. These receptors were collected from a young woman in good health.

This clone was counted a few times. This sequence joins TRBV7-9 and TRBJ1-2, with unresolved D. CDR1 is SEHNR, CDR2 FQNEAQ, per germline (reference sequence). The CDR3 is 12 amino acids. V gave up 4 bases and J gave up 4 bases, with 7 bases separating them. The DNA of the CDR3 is TGTGCCAGCAGCTGGGAGGCCTATGGCTACACCTTC. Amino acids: CASSWEAYGYTF.

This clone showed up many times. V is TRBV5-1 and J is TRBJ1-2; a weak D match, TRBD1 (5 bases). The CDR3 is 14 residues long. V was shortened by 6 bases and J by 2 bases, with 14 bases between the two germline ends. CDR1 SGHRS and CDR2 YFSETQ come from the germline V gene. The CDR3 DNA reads TGCGCCAGCACCCCGACAGCCATGAACTATGGCTACACCTTC. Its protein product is CASTPTAMNYGYTF. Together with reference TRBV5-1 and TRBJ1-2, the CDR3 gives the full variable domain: KAGVTQTPRYLIKTRGQQVTLSCSPISGHRSVSWYQQTPGQGLQFLFEYFSETQRNKGNFPGRFSGRQFSNSRSEMNVSTLELGDSALYLCASTPTAMNYGYTFGSGTRLTVV.

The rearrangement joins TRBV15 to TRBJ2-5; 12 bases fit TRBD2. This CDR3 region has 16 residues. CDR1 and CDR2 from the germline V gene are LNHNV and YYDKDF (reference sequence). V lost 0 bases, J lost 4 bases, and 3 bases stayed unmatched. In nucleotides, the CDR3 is TGTGCCACCAGCAGAGATCGGGGACTAGCGGGAGAGACCCAGTACTTC. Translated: CATSRDRGLAGETQYF.

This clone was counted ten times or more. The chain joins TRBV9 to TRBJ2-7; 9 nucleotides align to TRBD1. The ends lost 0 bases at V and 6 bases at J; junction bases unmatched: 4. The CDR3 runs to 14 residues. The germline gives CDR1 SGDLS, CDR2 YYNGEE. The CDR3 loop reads CASSVEGQGLEQYF. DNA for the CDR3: TGTGCCAGCAGCGTAGAGGGACAGGGTCTCGAGCAGTACTTC. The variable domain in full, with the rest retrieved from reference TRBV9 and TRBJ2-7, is DSGVTQTPKHLITATGQRVTLRCSPRSGDLSVYWYQQSLDQGLQFLIQYYNGEERAKGNILERFSAQQFPDLHSELNLSSLELGDSALYFCASSVEGQGLEQYFGPGTRLTVT.

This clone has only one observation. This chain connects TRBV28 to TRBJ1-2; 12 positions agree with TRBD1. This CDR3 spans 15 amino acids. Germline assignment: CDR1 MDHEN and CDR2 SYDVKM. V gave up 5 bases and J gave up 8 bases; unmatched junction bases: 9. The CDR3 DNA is TGTGCCAGCAGTACCCCGGGACAGGGGGCCGAGGGCTACACCTTC. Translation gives CASSTPGQGAEGYTF.